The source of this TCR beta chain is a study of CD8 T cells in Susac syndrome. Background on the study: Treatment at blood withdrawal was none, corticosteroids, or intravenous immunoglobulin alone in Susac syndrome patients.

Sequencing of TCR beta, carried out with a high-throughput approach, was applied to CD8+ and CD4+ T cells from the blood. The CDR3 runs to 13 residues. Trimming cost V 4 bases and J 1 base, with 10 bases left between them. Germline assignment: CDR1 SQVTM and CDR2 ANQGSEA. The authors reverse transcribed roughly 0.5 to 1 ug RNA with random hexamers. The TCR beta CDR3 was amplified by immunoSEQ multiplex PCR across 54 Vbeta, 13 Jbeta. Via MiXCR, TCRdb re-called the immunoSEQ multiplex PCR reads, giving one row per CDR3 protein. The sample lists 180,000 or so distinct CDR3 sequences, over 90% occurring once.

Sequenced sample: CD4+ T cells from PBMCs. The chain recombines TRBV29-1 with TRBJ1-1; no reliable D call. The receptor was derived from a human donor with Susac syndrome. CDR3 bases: TGCAGCGTTGGGTCCAGAACGAACACTGAAGCTTTCTTT. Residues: CSVGSRTNTEAFF.